This TCR beta chain emerged from a study of OX40 agonist ivuxolimab in advanced cancers. A note on the overall study: Ivuxolimab was a fully human IgG2 agonistic monoclonal antibody targeting the costimulatory receptor OX40 (CD134). Intravenous ivuxolimab was administered to patients every 2 weeks at six dose levels: 0.01, 0.1, 0.3, 1.5, 3 and 10 mg/kg. Three dose-escalation patients achieved partial responses, one with hepatocellular carcinoma and two with cutaneous melanoma. The monotherapy dose-escalation portion (N ≈ 50 patients) of the phase I ivuxolimab trial is reported in the paper. Patients were allowed to have had prior anti-PD-1, anti-PD-L1 or anti-CTLA-4 therapy, and around 40% of the dose-escalation patients had previously received checkpoint inhibitors. A male proportion of 82.7% and a mean age of around 60 years, ranging from about 23 to 79, were recorded for the dose-escalation cohort. The point of sequencing TCRbeta in the periphery was to test whether ivuxolimab changed TCR sequence diversity and drove clonal T-cell expansion. Of the roughly 50 dose-escalation patients, hepatocellular carcinoma was present in about 20, melanoma in approximately 15, renal cell carcinoma in 9 and head and neck cancer in 9. Overall study results and their limits: Antigen specificity was not determined for the clonally expanded peripheral T cells. Clonal expansion of both CD4+ and CD8+ blood T cells was observed from baseline to week 6 at doses 0.1 to 3.0 mg/kg. Partial responders in the 0.1-3.0 mg/kg groups had among the lowest normalized peripheral clonal expansion, especially among CD8+ T cells. After ivuxolimab, more expanded clones were found on average in CD8+ T cells than in CD4+ T cells. Low levels of normalized T-cell clonal expansion were also seen in some patients who did not respond.

To sequence the TCRbeta CDR3 region, genomic DNA was isolated from the sorted cells. TCRbeta CDR3 regions were sequenced using the immunoSEQ Assay. The source is immuneACCESS, and TCRdb retained only in-frame sequences with V and J called. Part of the clones is not carried over; for the studies checked, unresolved V genes explain less than half of this, and the remainder is unexplained. The sample table records 60,000 or so clones; around 84% of these occur just once. Of the sample, 1% falls within the top ten clones. As for this clone: This receptor's antigen is unknown. Base qualities were left out, and no much larger clone turns up one base away.

Patients with autoimmune disease history or receiving systemic immunosuppression were excluded from the trial. Peripheral blood for TCR sequencing was drawn from every dose cohort at baseline, at cycle 4 day 1 and at cycle 7 day 1. Samples came from an open-label, multicenter, first-in-human phase I dose-escalation trial of ivuxolimab. Adults with locally advanced or metastatic head and neck squamous cell, hepatocellular, melanoma or renal cell carcinoma were enrolled in the trial. CD4+ and CD8+ T cells were sorted separately from peripheral blood before TCR sequencing. V is clipped by 6 bases and J by 4 bases, and the sequence between their germline boundaries is 15 bases long. The germline V gene (reference sequence) provides CDR1 LNHDA and CDR2 SQIVND. Spanning cysteine to phenylalanine, the CDR3 consists of 14 amino acids. Only CDR3 DNA is held: 42 bases, read in frame from base 1.

This TCR derives from an adult with an advanced solid tumor such as melanoma, head and neck, liver or kidney cancer. The starting material was CD4+ or CD8+ T cells sorted from blood, obtained in a trial of the OX40 agonist ivuxolimab. This chain is built from TRBV19 and TRBJ1-2; a confident D gene designation cannot be given. CDR3 region: CASSTTPGSYGYTF. The sequence in DNA is TGTGCCAGTAGCACTACCCCCGGGAGCTATGGCTACACCTTC. The CDR3, completed at both ends by the reference TRBV19 and TRBJ1-2 genes, gives the full variable domain DGGITQSPKYLFRKEGQNVTLSCEQNLNHDAMYWYRQDPGQGLRLIYYSQIVNDFQKGDIAEGYSVSREKKESFPLTVTSAQKNPTAFYLCASSTTPGSYGYTFGSGTRLTVV.